A single sample gave rise to the 2 T cell receptor beta chains below, sequenced in a study of cytotoxic CD8 clonotypes in ibrutinib-treated CLL. The repertoire was sequenced with immunoSEQ multiplex PCR; TCRdb's copy has only in-frame clones and lacks some. The data hold some 120,000 clones, with about 53% observed a single time. This material consisted of PBMCs, taken after 24 months of ibrutinib treatment. The source is a human donor with chronic lymphocytic leukemia.

In this sample, this clone turned up a few times. The germline gene is not matched at one end of the junction; a read error may be the cause. The V gene is TRBV7-2, the J gene TRBJ2-2; D not resolved. The CDR3 sequence is 12 residues long. Per germline, CDR1 SGHTA and CDR2 FQGNSA. The chain's CDR3 is CASNLRIGELFF. The CDR3 nucleotides are TGTGCCAGCAACTTACGTATCGGGGAGCTGTTTTTT.

This clone was counted a few times. J is TRBJ2-3 and V is TRBV11-3; D perhaps matches TRBD1 (5 bases). Trimming cost V 5 bases and J 6 bases, with 9 bases left between them. CDR3 length: 12 amino acids. From germline, CDR1 is SGHNT and CDR2 YENEEA. The DNA for the CDR3 is TGTGCCAGCAGCCCCGGACACGATACGCAGTATTTT. The encoded protein is CASSPGHDTQYF.